Below, one TCR beta chain is given with its context. Its specificity is unknown. Naive CD4+ cells were CD45RA-selected; the remaining cells were memory. The data belong to a study of shared clonotypes between healthy human individuals. Here immunoSEQ multiplex PCR was the method, and the copy in TCRdb shows in-frame clones only, minus some. Altogether about 300,000 clones are present, approximately 79% being singletons, with the ten largest covering around 10%. Whole-study findings and limits: Blood was the only sampled material, and tissue repertoires likely differ. Clonotype sharing among donors likely depends on sequencing depth.

Looked up from germline, CDR1 is SQVTM and CDR2 is ANQGSEA. The CDR3 runs 15 residues. With 4 bases removed from V and 0 bases from J, the gap between germline ends came to 14 bases. The sequenced sample was memory CD4+ T cells sorted from blood. Regarding subset: CD45RA-negative fraction. This chain links TRBV29-1 with TRBJ2-3, with D unresolved. The source is a man under 40 in good health. This CDR3 reads CSVVPAGGSTDTQYF. The CDR3 nucleotides read TGCAGCGTTGTGCCAGCTGGTGGGAGCACAGATACGCAGTATTTT.